The 19 T cell receptor beta chains below were found in one sample sequenced in a study of T cells expressing NK-cell markers. TCRdb reprocessed the 5' RACE reads; each CDR3 protein has one entry and no DNA is given. The table for this sample gives roughly 380,000 distinct CDR3 sequences. The sample consisted of blood T cells: a sorted CD56 or NKG2C T cell subset, CD4+ or CD8+ T cells, or bulk PBMC T cells (not recorded which). Every receptor here comes from a man aged 18 to 70 in good health.

V gene TRBV20-1 combines with J gene TRBJ2-7; the TRBD1 assignment by TCRdb is unverifiable without DNA. The CDR3 runs to 14 residues. In germline, CDR1 is DFQATT, CDR2 SNEGSKA (reference sequence). This CDR3 is CSAPGQGKTYEQYF.

This chain uses TRBV14 with TRBJ2-7; lacking DNA, the TRBD1 call made by TCRdb goes unchecked. The CDR3 has 14 residues. Germline V lookup: CDR1 SGHDN, CDR2 FVKESK. CDR3: CASSYSGQSYEQYF.

This chain joins TRBV6-1 and TRBJ1-1. This CDR3 region has 14 residues. Per the germline V gene, CDR1 is MNHNS and CDR2 is SASEGT. This chain's CDR3 is CASRGSLGLAEAFF.

The chain has TRBV5-1 and TRBJ2-7. Germline loops: CDR1 SGHRS, CDR2 YFSETQ. The CDR3 has 13 amino acids. The CDR3 is CASSLGGGDEQYF.

This chain uses TRBV7-9 with TRBJ2-3. The CDR3 is 13 residues long. CDR1 is SEHNR, CDR2 FQNEAQ, per germline (reference sequence). The CDR3 reads CASSLGWGDTQYF.

The rearrangement joins TRBV5-1 to TRBJ2-5; TCRdb gives TRBD1 as the D gene, but with no DNA this cannot be confirmed. Per germline, CDR1 SGHRS and CDR2 YFSETQ. CDR3 size: 15 residues. CDR3 protein: CASSFFPGQGATQYF.

The chain has TRBV10-3 and TRBJ2-2; TCRdb's D call of TRBD1 is untestable without DNA. This CDR3 has 16 amino acids. Germline CDR1 ENHRY, CDR2 SYGVKD. CDR3 region: CAISASGAENTGELFF.

This rearrangement joins TRBV12-3 or TRBV12-4 to TRBJ2-7; TCRdb reports TRBD1, a call that lacks DNA to check it against. The CDR3 has 14 residues. CDR3 amino acids: CASTSRDRHYEQYF.

The chain recombines TRBV12-3 or TRBV12-4 with TRBJ1-5; checking the TCRdb D call of TRBD1 is not possible without DNA. This CDR3 is 15 amino acids long. The chain's CDR3 is CASSPRGQANQPQHF.

This chain joins TRBV7-9 and TRBJ1-3. This CDR3 region has 14 residues. Germline CDR1 and CDR2: SEHNR and FQNEAQ (reference sequence). This chain's CDR3 is CASSFSTAGNTIYF.

CDR3 region: CASSKATGTANEQFF. The rearrangement uses TRBV21-1 and TRBJ2-1; TCRdb proposes TRBD1, but this gene call is untestable without DNA. TRBV21-1 counts as a pseudogene. The CDR3 has 15 residues.

The CDR3 reads CSARDHQLGGTEAFF. The V and J genes are TRBV20-1 and TRBJ1-1. Germline assignment: CDR1 DFQATT and CDR2 SNEGSKA (reference sequence). The length of the CDR3 is 15 residues.

This sequence joins TRBV20-1 and TRBJ1-3. The CDR3 covers 14 residues. CDR1 DFQATT and CDR2 SNEGSKA come from the germline V gene (reference sequence). CDR3 in amino acids: CSAKLGGSGNTIYF.

J is TRBJ2-1 and V is TRBV11-3; absent DNA, TCRdb's TRBD1 call cannot be checked. The CDR3 is made up of 15 amino acids. Looked up from germline, CDR1 is SGHNT and CDR2 is YENEEA. CDR3 in amino acids: CASSLDAGSYNEQFF.

V is TRBV5-1 and J is TRBJ2-7; TCRdb names TRBD1, which stays unverified in the absence of DNA. The CDR3 consists of 16 residues. Looked up from germline, CDR1 is SGHRS and CDR2 is YFSETQ. This CDR3 reads CASSSAETGTFREQYF.

The chain couples TRBV27 to TRBJ1-6; with no DNA, the TCRdb D assignment of TRBD1 cannot be verified. Germline-derived CDR1 and CDR2 are MNHEY and SMNVEV (reference sequence). The CDR3 extends over 16 amino acids. The CDR3 here is CASHHRGSSYNSPLHF.

The chain has TRBV27 and TRBJ2-7; TCRdb designates TRBD1, a call that cannot be tested without DNA. The CDR3 is made up of 15 amino acids. The V gene's germline CDR1 is MNHEY and CDR2 SMNVEV (reference sequence). This CDR3 is CASSLRRGVPYEQYF.

The chain employs TRBV24-1 and TRBJ2-1; the TCRdb D gene call, TRBD1, has no DNA to confirm it. This CDR3 is built from 13 residues. CDR1 and CDR2 from the germline V gene are KGHDR and SFDVKD. This chain's CDR3 is CATSGGAGYEQFF.

The gene calls are TRBV10-3 and TRBJ2-1; the TRBD2 assignment by TCRdb is unverifiable without DNA. Germline-derived CDR1 and CDR2 are ENHRY and SYGVKD. CDR3 length equals 16 residues. The chain's CDR3 is CAISESPSGGSNEQFF.